This T cell receptor beta chain was observed in a study of blood T cell repertoires in COVID-19. This clone was picked up a small number of times. Trimming shortened V by 3 bases and J by 3 bases, and 8 bases separated the two germline ends. The CDR3 totals 13 residues. CDR1 and CDR2 (germline): SGHNT, YENEEA. In the original workflow: Reference gene primers were amplified, and this amplification served to estimate nucleated cell counts. The protocol was immunoSEQ multiplex PCR, while the TCRdb copy is restricted to in-frame clones and leaves out a portion. D and trimming come from the DNA, and the V and J calls and clone size come from that table. There are 140,000 to 150,000 clones in the sample; 75% to 90% occur only once, and around 10% lies in the top ten.

The sequenced sample consisted of PBMCs or T cells enriched from blood (not recorded which). The clonotype originates from a man aged 55 to 70 who had recovered from COVID-19. The chain uses TRBV11-3 and TRBJ1-1; possibly TRBD1 for D (5 bases). The DNA for the CDR3 is TGTGCCAGCAGCTTGGGGCCTGACACTGAAGCTTTCTTT. It is translated as CASSLGPDTEAFF.